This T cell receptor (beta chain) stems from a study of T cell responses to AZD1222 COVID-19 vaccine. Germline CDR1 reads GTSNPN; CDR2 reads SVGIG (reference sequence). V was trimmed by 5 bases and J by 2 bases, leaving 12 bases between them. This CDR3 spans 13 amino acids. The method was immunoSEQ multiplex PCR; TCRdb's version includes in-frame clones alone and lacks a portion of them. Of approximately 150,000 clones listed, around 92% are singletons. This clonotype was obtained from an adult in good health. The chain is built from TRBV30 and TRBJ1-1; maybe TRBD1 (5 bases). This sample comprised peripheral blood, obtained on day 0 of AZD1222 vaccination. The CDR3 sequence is CAWGPGPNTEAFF. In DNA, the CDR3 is TGTGCCTGGGGACCGGGACCCAACACTGAAGCTTTCTTT.